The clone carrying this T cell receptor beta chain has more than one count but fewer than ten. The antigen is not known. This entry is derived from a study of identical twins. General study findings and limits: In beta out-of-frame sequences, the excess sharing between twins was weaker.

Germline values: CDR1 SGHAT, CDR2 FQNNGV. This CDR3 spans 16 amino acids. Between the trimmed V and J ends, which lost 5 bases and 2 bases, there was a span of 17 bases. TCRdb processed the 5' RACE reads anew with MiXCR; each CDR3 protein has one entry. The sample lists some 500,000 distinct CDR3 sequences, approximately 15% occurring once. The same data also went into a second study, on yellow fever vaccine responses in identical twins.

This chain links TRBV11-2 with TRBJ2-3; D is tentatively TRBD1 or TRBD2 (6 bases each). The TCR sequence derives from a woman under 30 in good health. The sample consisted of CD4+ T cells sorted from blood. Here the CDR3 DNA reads TGTGCCAGCAGCCCTCAGGTTGGGGGGCTCACAGATACGCAGTATTTT. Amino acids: CASSPQVGGLTDTQYF.